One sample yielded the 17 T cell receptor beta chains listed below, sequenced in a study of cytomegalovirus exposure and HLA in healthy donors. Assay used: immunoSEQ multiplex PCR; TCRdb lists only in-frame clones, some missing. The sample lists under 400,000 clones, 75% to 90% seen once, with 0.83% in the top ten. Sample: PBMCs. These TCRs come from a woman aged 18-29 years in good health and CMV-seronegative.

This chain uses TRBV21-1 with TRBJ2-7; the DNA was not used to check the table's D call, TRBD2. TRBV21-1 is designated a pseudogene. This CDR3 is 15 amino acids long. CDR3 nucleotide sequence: TGTGCCAGCAGCAAAGTCCGGGTCTTGGCGGCCGAGCAGTACTTC. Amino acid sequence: CASSKVRVLAAEQYF.

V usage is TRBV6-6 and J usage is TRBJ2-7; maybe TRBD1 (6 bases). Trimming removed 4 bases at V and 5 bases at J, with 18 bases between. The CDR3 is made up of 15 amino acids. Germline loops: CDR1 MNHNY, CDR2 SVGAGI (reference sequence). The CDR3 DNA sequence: TGTGCCAGCAGTTCTATTGACAGGCTTCAGGACGAGCAGTACTTC. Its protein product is CASSSIDRLQDEQYF.

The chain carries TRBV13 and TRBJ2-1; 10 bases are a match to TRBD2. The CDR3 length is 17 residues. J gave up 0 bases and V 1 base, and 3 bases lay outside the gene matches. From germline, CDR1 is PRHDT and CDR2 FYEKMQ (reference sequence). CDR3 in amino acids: CASSLESSGSSYNEQFF. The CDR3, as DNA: TGTGCCAGCAGCTTAGAGTCTAGCGGGAGCTCCTACAATGAGCAGTTCTTC.

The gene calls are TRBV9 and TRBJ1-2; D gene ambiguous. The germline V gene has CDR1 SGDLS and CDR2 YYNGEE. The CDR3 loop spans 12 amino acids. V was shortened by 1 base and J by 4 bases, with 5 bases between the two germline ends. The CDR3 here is CASSVTTYGYTF. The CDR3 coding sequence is TGTGCCAGCAGCGTAACAACCTATGGCTACACCTTC.

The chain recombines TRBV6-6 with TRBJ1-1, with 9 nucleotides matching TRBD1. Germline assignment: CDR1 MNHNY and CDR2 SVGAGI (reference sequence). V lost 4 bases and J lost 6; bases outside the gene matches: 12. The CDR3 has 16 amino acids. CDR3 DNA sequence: TGTGCCAGCAGTTGGCTACAGGGGGCGAAATATGCTGAAGCTTTCTTT. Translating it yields CASSWLQGAKYAEAFF.

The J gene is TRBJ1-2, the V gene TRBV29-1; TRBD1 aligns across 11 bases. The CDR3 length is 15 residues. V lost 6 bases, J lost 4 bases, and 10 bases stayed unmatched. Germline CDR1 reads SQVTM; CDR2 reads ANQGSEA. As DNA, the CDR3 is TGCAGCGTCTGGGACAGGGGGGCCCATAGCTATGGCTACACCTTC. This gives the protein CSVWDRGAHSYGYTF.

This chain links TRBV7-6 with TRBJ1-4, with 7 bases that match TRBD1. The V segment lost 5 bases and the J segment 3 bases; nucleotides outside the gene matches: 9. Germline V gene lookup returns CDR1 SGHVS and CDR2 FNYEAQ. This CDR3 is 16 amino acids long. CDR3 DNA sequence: TGTGCCAGCAGCCCAAGGACAGGATCAGCTAATGAAAAACTGTTTTTT. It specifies CASSPRTGSANEKLFF.

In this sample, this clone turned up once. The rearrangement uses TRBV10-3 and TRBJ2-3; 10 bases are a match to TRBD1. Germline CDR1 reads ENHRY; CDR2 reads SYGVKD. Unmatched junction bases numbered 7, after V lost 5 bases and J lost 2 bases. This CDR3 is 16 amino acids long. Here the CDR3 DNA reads TGTGCCATCAGTCCAAGGGACAGGGGTCCCACAGATACGCAGTATTTT. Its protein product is CAISPRDRGPTDTQYF.

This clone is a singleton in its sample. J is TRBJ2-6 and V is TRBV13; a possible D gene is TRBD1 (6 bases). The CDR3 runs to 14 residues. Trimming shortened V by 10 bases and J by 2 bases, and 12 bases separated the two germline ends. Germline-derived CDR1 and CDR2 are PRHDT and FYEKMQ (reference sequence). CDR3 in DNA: TGTGCCACCCCCTACAGGGCTGGGGCCAACGTCCTGACTTTC. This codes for CATPYRAGANVLTF.

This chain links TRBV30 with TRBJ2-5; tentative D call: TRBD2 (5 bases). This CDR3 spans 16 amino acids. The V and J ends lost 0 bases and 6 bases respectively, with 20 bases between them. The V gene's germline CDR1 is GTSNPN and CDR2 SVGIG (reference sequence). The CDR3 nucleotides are TGTGCCTGGAGTGTAGGACGGTTACAAGCCGGGAAGACCCAGTACTTC. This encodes CAWSVGRLQAGKTQYF.

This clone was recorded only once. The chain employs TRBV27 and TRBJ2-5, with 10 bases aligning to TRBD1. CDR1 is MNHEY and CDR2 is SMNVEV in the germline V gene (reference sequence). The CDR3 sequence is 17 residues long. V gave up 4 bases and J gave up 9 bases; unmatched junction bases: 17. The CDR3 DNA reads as TGTGCCAGCAGTTACCTTCCGGGACAGGGGTCCCGGGGGGCCCAGTACTTC. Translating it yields CASSYLPGQGSRGAQYF.

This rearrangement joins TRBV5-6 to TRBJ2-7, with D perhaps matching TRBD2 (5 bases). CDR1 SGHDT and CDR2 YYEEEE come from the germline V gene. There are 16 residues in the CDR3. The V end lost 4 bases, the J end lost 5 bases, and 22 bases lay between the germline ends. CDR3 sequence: CASSTPRGTLRDEQYF. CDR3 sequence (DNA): TGTGCCAGCAGCACTCCCCGGGGAACTTTACGGGACGAGCAGTACTTC.

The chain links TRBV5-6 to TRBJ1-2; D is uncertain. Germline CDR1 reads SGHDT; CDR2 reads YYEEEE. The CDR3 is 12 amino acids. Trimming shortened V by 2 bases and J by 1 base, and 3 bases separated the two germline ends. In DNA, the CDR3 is TGTGCCAGCAGCTTCTTTAACTATGGCTACACCTTC. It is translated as CASSFFNYGYTF. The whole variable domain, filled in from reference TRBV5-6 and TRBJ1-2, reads DAGVTQSPTHLIKTRGQQVTLRCSPKSGHDTVSWYQQALGQGPQFIFQYYEEEERQRGNFPDRFSGHQFPNYSSELNVNALLLGDSALYLCASSFFNYGYTFGSGTRLTVV.

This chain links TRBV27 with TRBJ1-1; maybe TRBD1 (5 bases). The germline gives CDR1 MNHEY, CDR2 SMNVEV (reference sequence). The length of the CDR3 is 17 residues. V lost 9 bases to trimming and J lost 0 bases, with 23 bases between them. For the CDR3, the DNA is TGTGCCAGGCGTCCTTATACTTACAGGAGAATGAACACTGAAGCTTTCTTT. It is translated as CARRPYTYRRMNTEAFF.

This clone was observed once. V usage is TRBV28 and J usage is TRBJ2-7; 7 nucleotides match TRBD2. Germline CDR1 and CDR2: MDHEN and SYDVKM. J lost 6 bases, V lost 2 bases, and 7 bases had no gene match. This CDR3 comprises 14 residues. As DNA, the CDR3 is TGTGCCAGCAGTTTAAAACGGACTAGAGGCGAGCAGTACTTC. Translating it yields CASSLKRTRGEQYF.

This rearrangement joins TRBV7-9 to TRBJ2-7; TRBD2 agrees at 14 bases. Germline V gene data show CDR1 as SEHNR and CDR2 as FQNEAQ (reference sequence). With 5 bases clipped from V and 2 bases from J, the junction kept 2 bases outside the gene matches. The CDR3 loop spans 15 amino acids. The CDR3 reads CASSRTSGGPYEQYF. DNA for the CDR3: TGTGCCAGCAGCCGGACTAGCGGGGGGCCCTACGAGCAGTACTTC.

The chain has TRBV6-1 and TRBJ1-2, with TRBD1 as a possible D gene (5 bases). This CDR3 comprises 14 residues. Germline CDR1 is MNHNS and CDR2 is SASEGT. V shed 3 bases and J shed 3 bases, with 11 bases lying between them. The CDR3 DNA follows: TGTGCCAGCAGTGAGAGAGGAGGGGACTATGGCTACACCTTC. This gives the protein CASSERGGDYGYTF.